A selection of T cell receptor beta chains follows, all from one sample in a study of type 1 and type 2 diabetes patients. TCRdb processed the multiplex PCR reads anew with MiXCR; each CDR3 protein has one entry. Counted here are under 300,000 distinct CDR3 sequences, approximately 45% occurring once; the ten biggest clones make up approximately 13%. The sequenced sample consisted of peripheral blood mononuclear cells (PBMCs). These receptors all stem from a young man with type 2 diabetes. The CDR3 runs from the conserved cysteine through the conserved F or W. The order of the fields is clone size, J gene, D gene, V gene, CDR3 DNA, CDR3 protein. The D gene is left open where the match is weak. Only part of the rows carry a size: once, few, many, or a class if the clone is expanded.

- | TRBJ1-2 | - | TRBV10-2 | TGCGCCAGCAGTCCCTCCATCTCTATGGGCTACACCTTC | CASSPSISMGYTF
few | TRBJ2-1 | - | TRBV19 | TGTGCCAGTAGTATAAGAGTAGCCTTCGAGCAGTTCTTC | CASSIRVAFEQFF
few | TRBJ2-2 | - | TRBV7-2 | TGTGCCAGCAGCTCCGGGGGTGGGCGTCAGCCCGGGGAGCTGTTTTTT | CASSSGGGRQPGELFF
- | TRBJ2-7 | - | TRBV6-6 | TGTGCCAGCAGTTACTCGATTTCCTCCCTTGATTGCGAGCAGTACTTC | CASSYSISSLDCEQYF
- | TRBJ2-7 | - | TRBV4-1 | TGCGCCAGCAGCCGGACATTAGAAAACGAGCAGTACTTC | CASSRTLENEQYF
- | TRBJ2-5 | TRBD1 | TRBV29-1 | TGCAGCGTTGGTGGGGACAGGGGGCAGCAAGAGACCCAGTACTTC | CSVGGDRGQQETQYF
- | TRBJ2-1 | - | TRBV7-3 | TGTGCCAGCAGTGAAGATGGGTGGAAGCAGTTCTTC | CASSEDGWKQFF
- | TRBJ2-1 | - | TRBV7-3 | TGTGCCAGCGGCTTAGGACTCGGTGGGCATGAGCAGTTCTTC | CASGLGLGGHEQFF
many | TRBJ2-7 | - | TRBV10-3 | TGTGCCATCAGTGAAACTTATTACGAGCAGTACTTC | CAISETYYEQYF
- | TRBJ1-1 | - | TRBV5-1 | TGCGCCAGCACGACCGGGGTTGAAGCTTTCTTT | CASTTGVEAFF
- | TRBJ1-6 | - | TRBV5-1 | TGCGCCAGCAGCTTCAGTGGGCCAGATAATTCACCCCTCCACTTT | CASSFSGPDNSPLHF
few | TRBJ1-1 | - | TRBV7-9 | TGTGCCAGCAGCCCAGGACGGACGGGAAACCTGAACACTGAAGCTTTCTTT | CASSPGRTGNLNTEAFF
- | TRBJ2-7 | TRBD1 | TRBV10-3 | TGTGCCACCTACCAGGGACAGGGGGCCTACGAGCAGTACTTC | CATYQGQGAYEQYF
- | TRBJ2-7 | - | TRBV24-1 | TGTGCCACCAGTGACGGGGGATACGAGCAGTACTTC | CATSDGGYEQYF
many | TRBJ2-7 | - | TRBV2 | TGTGCCAGCAGTGAAGGGACAGCCTACGAGCAGTACTTC | CASSEGTAYEQYF
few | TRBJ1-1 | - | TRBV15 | TGTGCCACCAGCACCCGGACCGGGTCGGGCACTGAAGCTTTCTTT | CATSTRTGSGTEAFF
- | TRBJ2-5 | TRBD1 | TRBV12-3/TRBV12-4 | TGTGCCAGCAGTGCGACAGGGATGGAGACCCAGTACTTC | CASSATGMETQYF
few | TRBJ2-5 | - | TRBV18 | TGTGCCAGCTCAACTGAGGTGAGGAAGACCCAGTACTTC | CASSTEVRKTQYF
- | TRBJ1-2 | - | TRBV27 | TGTGCCAGCAGTTTGATGTGGGGGGCTCATGGCTACACCTTC | CASSLMWGAHGYTF
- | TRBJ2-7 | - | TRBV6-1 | TGTGCCAGCAGAATTTGGTTCTACGAGCAGTACTTC | CASRIWFYEQYF
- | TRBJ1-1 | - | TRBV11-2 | TGTGCCAGCAGCTTAGGAGGCGTGGGAGGCGGTGAAGCTTTCTTT | CASSLGGVGGGEAFF
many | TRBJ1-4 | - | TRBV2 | TGTGCCAGCATGGCAGACGAAAAACTGTTTTTT | CASMADEKLFF
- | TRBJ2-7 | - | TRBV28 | TGTGCCAGCAGTTTAATGGCCAGGGAATACGAGCAGTACTTC | CASSLMAREYEQYF
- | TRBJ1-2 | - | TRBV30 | TGTGCCTGGAGTGTACTTGGGGGTGGCTACACCTTC | CAWSVLGGGYTF
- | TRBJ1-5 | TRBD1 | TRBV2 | TGTGCCAGCAGTGGGGACAGAGCCTATCAGCCCCAGCATTTT | CASSGDRAYQPQHF
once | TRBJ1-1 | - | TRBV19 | TGTGCCAGTAGTATACCCCCTGTCGGGGGGGGTACTGAAGCTTTCTTT | CASSIPPVGGGTEAFF
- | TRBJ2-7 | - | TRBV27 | TGTGCCAGCAGCGTAGGTCCGGGGCCTACCTACGAGCAGTACTTC | CASSVGPGPTYEQYF
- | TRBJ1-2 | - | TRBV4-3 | TGCGCCAGCAGCCTTCCATCCGCCGCAGGCTACACCTTC | CASSLPSAAGYTF
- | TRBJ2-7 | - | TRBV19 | TGTGCCAGCAGTGAATCGGAGTCAGGCTTCTCCTACGAGCAGTACTTC | CASSESESGFSYEQYF
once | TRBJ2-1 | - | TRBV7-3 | TGTGCCAGCAGCTTAATATCTGGGACTCCCGGCTACAATGAGCAGTTCTTC | CASSLISGTPGYNEQFF
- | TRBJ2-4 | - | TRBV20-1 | TGCAGTGCTAGACAGGGCGGCATTCAGTACTTC | CSARQGGIQYF
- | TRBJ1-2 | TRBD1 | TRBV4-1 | TGCGCCAGCAGCCAAGAACCGGGACAGGGGGTCTATGGCTACACCTTC | CASSQEPGQGVYGYTF
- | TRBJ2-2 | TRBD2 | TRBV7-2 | TGTGCCAGCAGCCCGGGACTAGCGGATAACACCGGGGAGCTGTTTTTT | CASSPGLADNTGELFF
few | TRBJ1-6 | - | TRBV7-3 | TGTGCCAGCAGCTCGGCAGCCGACCCGTCACCCCTCCACTTT | CASSSAADPSPLHF
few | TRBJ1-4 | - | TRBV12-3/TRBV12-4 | TGTGCCAGCAGTTTCGTCATCAGGGGTGGCAGGGAAAAACTGTTTTTT | CASSFVIRGGREKLFF
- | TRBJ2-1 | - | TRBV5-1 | TGCGCCAGCAGCGAACAGGGGGAGGGTCACAATGAGCAGTTCTTC | CASSEQGEGHNEQFF
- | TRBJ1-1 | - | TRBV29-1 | TGCAGCGTTTCGGGAGGGAGGGACACTGAAGCTTTCTTT | CSVSGGRDTEAFF
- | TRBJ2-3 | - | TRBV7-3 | TGTGCCAGCAGCTTAATGGATTTGAGGGGGGATACGCAGTATTTT | CASSLMDLRGDTQYF
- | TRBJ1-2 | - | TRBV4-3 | TGCGCCAGCAGCCAAGAGGCCGACCACTCCTCCTACACCTTC | CASSQEADHSSYTF
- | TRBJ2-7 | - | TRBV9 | TGTGCCAGCAGCGTAGCGGCAGTACACAACGAGCAGTACTTC | CASSVAAVHNEQYF
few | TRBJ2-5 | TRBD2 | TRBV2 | TGTGCCAGCAGTGAAGCACTCACTCCGGGGGGGTATCGAGAGACCCAGTACTTC | CASSEALTPGGYRETQYF
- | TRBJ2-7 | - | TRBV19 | TGTGCCAGTAATCAGGCCCTGGGAGACGAGCAGTACTTC | CASNQALGDEQYF
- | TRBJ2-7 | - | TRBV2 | TGTGCCGGAAGGCAGTTCTCCTACAATGAGCAGTACTTC | CAGRQFSYNEQYF
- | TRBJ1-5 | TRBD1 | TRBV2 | TGTGCCAGCAGGGACAGGGGTTTGGGCAATCAGCCCCAGCATTTT | CASRDRGLGNQPQHF
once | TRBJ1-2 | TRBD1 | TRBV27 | TGTGCCAGCAGTTTCGGGACAGGACCCTATGGCTACACCTTC | CASSFGTGPYGYTF
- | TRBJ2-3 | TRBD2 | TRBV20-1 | TGCAGTGCTAGCCTTTTTGCGGGGGGGAGCACAGATACGCAGTATTTT | CSASLFAGGSTDTQYF
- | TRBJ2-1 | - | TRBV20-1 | TGCAGTGCTAGAGGGATTAGCGGCCAGGGTTGGTTCGAGCAGTTCTTC | CSARGISGQGWFEQFF
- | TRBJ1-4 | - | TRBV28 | TGTGCCAGCAGTTTATTTCGGGGCATAGGTGAAAAACTGTTTTTT | CASSLFRGIGEKLFF
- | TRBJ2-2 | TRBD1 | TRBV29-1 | TGCAGCGTCCGCCGGGACAGGGGGCCGCGGACCGGGGAGCTGTTTTTT | CSVRRDRGPRTGELFF
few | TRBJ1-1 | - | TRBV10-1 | TGCGCCAGCGCGTCCGGGGGAAATCAGGACACTGAAGCTTTCTTT | CASASGGNQDTEAFF
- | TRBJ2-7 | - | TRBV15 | TGTGCCACCAGCAGAGATTCAAACTCCTACTACGAGCAGTACTTC | CATSRDSNSYYEQYF
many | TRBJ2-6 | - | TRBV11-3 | TGTGCCAGCAGCTTAGGGGGGCCTGGGGCCAACGTCCTGACTTTC | CASSLGGPGANVLTF
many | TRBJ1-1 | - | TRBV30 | TGTGCCTGGATTTCACCGGGACACACTGAAGCTTTCTTT | CAWISPGHTEAFF
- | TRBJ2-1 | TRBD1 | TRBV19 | TGTGCCAGCAGCGTTCAGGGGGTATCAGTCAATGAGCAGTTCTTC | CASSVQGVSVNEQFF